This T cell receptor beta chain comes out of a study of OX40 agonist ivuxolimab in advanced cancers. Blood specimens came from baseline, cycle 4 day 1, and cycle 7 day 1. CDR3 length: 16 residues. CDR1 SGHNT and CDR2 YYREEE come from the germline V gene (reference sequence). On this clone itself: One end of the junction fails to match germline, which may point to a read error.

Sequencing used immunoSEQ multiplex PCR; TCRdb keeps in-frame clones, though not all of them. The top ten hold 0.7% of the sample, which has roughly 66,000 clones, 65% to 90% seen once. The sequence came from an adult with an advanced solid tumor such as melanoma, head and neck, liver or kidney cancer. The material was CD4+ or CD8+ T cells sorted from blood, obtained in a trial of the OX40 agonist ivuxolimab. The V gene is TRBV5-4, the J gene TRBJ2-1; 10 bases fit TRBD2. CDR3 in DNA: TGTACCAGCAGCAGCGGGGGGGCCCAATCCTACAATGAGCAGTTCTTC. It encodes CTSSSGGAQSYNEQFF.